The present TCR beta chain was sequenced within a study of T cell clonotyping in hematopoietic cell transplantation. Study findings and constraints: Without cell sorting, CD4 versus CD8 contributions remain unresolved.

To note about this clone: Its target is unknown.

Profiling relied on immunoSEQ multiplex PCR, and the TCRdb table lists in-frame clones only, not all of them. Among 9,500 to 15,000 clones listed, roughly nine tenths were seen once. The CDR3 covers 12 residues. The germline gives CDR1 SQVTM, CDR2 ANQGSEA. V dropped 3 bases and J dropped 0 bases, with 5 bases sitting between them. The chain carries TRBV29-1 and TRBJ1-2; D unclear. Sequencing was performed on peripheral blood mononuclear cells. The receptor was isolated from a human donor who either received an allogeneic hematopoietic cell transplant for a myeloid malignancy or was a related donor (not recorded which). Some clones in this sample may be carry-over from other donors' samples. CDR3 coding DNA: TGCAGCGTTGACGGCACTAACTATGGCTACACCTTC. As protein: CSVDGTNYGYTF.